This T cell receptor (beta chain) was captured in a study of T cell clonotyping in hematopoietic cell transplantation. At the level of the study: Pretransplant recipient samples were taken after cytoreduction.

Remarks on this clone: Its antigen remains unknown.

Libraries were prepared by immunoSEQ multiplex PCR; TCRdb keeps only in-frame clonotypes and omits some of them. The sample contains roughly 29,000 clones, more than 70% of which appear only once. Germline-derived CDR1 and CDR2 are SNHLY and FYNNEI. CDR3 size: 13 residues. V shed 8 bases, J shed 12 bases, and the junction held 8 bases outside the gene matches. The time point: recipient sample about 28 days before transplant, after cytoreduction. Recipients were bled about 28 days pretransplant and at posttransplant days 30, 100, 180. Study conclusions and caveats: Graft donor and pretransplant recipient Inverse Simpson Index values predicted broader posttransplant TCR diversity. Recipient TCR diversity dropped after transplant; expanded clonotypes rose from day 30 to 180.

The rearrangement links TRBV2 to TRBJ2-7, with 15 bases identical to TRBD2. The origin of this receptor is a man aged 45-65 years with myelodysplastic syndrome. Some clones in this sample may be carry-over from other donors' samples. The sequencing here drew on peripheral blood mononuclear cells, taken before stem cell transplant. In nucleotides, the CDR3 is TGTGCCAGCCAGGGACTAGCGGGAGGCATGGCGTACTTC. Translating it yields CASQGLAGGMAYF.